This T cell receptor (beta chain) was captured by sequencing in a study of blood T cells in healthy people across ages. Study findings and constraints: Age advanced and TCR beta diversity per million T cells fell, roughly linearly.

With regard to this clonotype: Its antigen is unidentified.

The sample providers were healthy Caucasian people from Russia, aged roughly 6 to 90. Researchers collected about 10 milliliters of peripheral blood from every single donor. Every sample gave at least 6 micrograms of total RNA when it was extracted. Germline V lookup: CDR1 DFQATT, CDR2 SNEGSKA (reference sequence). The V and J ends lost 5 bases and 6 bases respectively, with 19 bases between them. The CDR3 covers 15 residues. Primed by a sample-barcoded 5' primer and a J-beta primer mix, a second PCR proceeded for 7 to 11 cycles. Via MiXCR, TCRdb re-called the 5' RACE reads, giving one row per CDR3 protein. Of 1.5 million to 2 million distinct CDR3 sequences listed, around half were seen once; the top ten hold about 2.1%.

Sample: blood. The chain couples TRBV20-1 to TRBJ2-2; D could derive from TRBD1 or TRBD2 (5 bases each). This clonotype originated in a middle-aged woman in good health. CDR3 region: CSAALGVKFAGELFF. The CDR3 nucleotides are TGCAGTGCTGCCCTGGGGGTGAAATTTGCCGGGGAGCTGTTTTTT.